This T cell receptor beta chain originates from a study of cytomegalovirus exposure and HLA in healthy donors. Study background: The roughly 120 million unique TCR beta sequences, from around 200 million T cells, were found by an earlier analysis.

This clone was seen once. Its antigen remains unknown. PCR used 60 Vbeta primers and 13 Jbeta primers. Libraries were prepared by immunoSEQ multiplex PCR; TCRdb keeps only in-frame clonotypes and omits some of them. Of 170,000 or so clones listed, around 70% are singletons. The CDR3 is 14 residues long. The J segment lost 9 bases and the V segment lost 2 bases, leaving 6 bases of the junction unmatched. Germline CDR1 reads SSHAT; CDR2 reads FNYEAQ (reference sequence). Whole-study results and caveats: What a later analysis reportedly showed was that an Asian-associated ancestry cluster had fewer N-insertions than the approximately 700-donor mean.

The V and J genes are TRBV7-7 and TRBJ1-5; 8 bases are shared with TRBD1. The TCR sequence derives from a male donor in good health and CMV-seronegative. Input material: PBMCs. Here the CDR3 reads CASSLRQGAWPQHF. The CDR3 DNA reads TGTGCCAGCAGCTTAAGGCAGGGGGCTTGGCCCCAGCATTTT.